The clone carrying this T cell receptor beta chain was seen a handful of times. Its matching antigen is unknown. The normal lung sample lay at least 3 cm, and maximally far, from the tumour. Template was genomic DNA from frozen, unsorted single-cell suspensions. This sample was taken from a study of immune cell composition in non-small cell lung cancer. Study as a whole: Tumours were mainly lung adenocarcinoma or squamous cell carcinoma. Study-level findings and limits: Tumour-associated clones >0.5% occurred in under 35% of adenocarcinomas, approximately 79% of squamous. TIL tumour reactivity correlated with maximal tumour-associated clone frequency in adenocarcinoma.

Profiled with immunoSEQ multiplex PCR; TCRdb holds only in-frame clones, not every one. Counted here are about 4,900 clones, approximately 72% occurring once; the ten biggest clones make up 11% to 15%. With V trimmed by 0 bases and J by 0 bases, 4 bases remained unmatched. The CDR3 is 17 residues long. Germline V gene lookup returns CDR1 MGHRA and CDR2 YSYEKL. Material: non-adjacent lung tissue. The V gene is TRBV4-1, the J gene TRBJ2-5; 10 bases align to TRBD2. This TCR came from a human donor with non-small cell lung cancer. CDR3 amino acids: CASSQEWLAGDQETQYF. In DNA form, the CDR3 reads TGCGCCAGCAGCCAAGAGTGGCTAGCGGGGGACCAAGAGACCCAGTACTTC.